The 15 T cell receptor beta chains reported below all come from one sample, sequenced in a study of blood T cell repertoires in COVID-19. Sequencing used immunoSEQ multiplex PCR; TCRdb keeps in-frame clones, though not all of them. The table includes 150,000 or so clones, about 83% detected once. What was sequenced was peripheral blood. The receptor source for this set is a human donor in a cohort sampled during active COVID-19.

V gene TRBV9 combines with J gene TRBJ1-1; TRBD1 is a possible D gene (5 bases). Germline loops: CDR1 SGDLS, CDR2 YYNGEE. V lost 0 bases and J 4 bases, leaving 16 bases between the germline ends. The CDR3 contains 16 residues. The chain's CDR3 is CASSVVDRGGSTEAFF. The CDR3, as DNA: TGTGCCAGCAGCGTAGTCGACCGGGGGGGGAGCACTGAAGCTTTCTTT.

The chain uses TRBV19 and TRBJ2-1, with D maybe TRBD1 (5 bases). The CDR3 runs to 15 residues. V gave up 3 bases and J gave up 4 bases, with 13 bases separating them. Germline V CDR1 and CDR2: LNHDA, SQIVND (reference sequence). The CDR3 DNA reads TGTGCCAGTAGTATTGATAGGGGCCCTTACAATGAGCAGTTCTTC. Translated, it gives CASSIDRGPYNEQFF.

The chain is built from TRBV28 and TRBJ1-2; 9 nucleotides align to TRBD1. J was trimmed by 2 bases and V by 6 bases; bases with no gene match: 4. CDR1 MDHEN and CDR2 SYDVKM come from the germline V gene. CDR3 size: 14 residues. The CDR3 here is CASRTTGGNYGYTF. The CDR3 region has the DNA TGTGCCAGCAGAACGACAGGGGGGAACTATGGCTACACCTTC.

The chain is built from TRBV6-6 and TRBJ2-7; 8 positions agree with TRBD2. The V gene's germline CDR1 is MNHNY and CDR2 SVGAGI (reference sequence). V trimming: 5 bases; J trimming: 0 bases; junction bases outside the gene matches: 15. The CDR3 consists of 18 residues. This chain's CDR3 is CASSLGGALIRSSYEQYF. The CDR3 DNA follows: TGTGCCAGCAGTCTCGGGGGGGCCCTTATTAGAAGCTCCTACGAGCAGTACTTC.

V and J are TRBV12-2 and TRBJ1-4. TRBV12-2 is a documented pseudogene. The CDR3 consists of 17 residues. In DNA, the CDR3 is TGTGCAAGTCGCTTTGGCCTCGACGGGGGGGCTAATGAAAAACTGTTTTTT. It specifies CASRFGLDGGANEKLFF.

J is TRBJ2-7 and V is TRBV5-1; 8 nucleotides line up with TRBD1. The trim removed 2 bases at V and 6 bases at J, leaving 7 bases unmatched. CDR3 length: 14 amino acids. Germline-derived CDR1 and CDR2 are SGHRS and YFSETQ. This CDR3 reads CASSLQQGVGEQYF. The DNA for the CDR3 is TGCGCCAGCAGCTTACAACAGGGGGTTGGCGAGCAGTACTTC.

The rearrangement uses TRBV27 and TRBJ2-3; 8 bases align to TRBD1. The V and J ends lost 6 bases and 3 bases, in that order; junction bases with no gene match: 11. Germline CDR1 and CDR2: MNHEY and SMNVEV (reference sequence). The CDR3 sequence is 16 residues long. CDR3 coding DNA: TGTGCCAGCAGGCCCGACAGGGGAACGTATACAGATACGCAGTATTTT. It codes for CASRPDRGTYTDTQYF.

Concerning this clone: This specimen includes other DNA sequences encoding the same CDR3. DNA of the CDR3: TGTGCCAGCAGCTTTTCCAGCTACGAGCAGTACTTC. As protein: CASSFSSYEQYF. V and J are TRBV7-9 and TRBJ2-7; D ambiguous. V was shortened by 3 bases and J by 3 bases, with 6 bases between the two germline ends. The germline CDR1 and CDR2 sequences are SEHNR and FQNEAQ (reference sequence). The CDR3 is 12 residues long.

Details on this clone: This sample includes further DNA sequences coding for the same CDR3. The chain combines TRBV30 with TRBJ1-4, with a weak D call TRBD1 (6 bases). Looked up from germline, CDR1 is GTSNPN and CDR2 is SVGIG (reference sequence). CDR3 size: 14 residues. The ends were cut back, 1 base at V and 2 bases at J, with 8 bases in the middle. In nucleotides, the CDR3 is TGTGCCTGGAGTGGGACAGCTACTAATGAAAAACTGTTTTTT. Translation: CAWSGTATNEKLFF.

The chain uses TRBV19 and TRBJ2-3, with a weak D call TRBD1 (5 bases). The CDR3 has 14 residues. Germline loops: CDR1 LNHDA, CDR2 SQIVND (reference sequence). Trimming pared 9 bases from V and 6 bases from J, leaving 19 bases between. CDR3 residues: CASGWTFSRDTQYF. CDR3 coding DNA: TGTGCCAGCGGCTGGACATTTAGTAGGGATACGCAGTATTTT.

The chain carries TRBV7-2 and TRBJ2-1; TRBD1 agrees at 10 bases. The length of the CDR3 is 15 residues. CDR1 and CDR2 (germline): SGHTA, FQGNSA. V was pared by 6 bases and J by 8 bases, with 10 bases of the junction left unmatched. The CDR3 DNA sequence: TGTGCCAGCAGTTCTACCGGGACAGGGGTACATGAGCAGTTCTTC. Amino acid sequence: CASSSTGTGVHEQFF.

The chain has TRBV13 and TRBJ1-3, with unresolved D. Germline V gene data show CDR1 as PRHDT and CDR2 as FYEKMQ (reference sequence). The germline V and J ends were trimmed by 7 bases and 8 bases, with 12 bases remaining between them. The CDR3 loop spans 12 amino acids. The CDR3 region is CASTRSRDTIYF. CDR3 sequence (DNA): TGTGCCAGCACCCGATCGCGTGACACCATATATTTT. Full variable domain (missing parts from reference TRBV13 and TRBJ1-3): AAGVIQSPRHLIKEKRETATLKCYPIPRHDTVYWYQQGPGQDPQFLISFYEKMQSDKGSIPDRFSAQQFSDYHSELNMSSLELGDSALYFCASTRSRDTIYFGEGSWLTVV.

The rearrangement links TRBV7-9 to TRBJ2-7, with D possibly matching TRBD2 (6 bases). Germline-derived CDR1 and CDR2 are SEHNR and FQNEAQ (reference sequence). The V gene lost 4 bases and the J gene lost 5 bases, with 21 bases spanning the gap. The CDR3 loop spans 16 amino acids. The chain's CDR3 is CASSWDVGSASDEQYF. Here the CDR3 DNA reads TGTGCCAGCAGCTGGGACGTCGGGAGTGCTAGCGACGAGCAGTACTTC.

The CDR3 here is CASSRTGVQSPLHF. DNA of the CDR3: TGCGCCAGCAGCCGAACAGGGGTTCAGTCACCCCTCCACTTT. The chain employs TRBV5-1 and TRBJ1-6, with TRBD1 matching 7 bases. The CDR3 runs to 14 residues. The J segment lost 10 bases and the V segment lost 4 bases, leaving 8 bases of the junction unmatched. The germline V gene encodes CDR1 SGHRS and CDR2 YFSETQ. Combining the CDR3 with reference TRBV5-1 and TRBJ1-6 gives the whole variable domain KAGVTQTPRYLIKTRGQQVTLSCSPISGHRSVSWYQQTPGQGLQFLFEYFSETQRNKGNFPGRFSGRQFSNSRSEMNVSTLELGDSALYLCASSRTGVQSPLHFGNGTRLTVT.

The CDR3 DNA is TGTGCCAGCAGTCCGCCGGGACTCAACTCAATGGCCGGACGGGAAGAGACCCAGTACTTC. Translation: CASSPPGLNSMAGREETQYF. The chain links TRBV6-6 to TRBJ2-5; TRBD2 is a possible D gene (6 bases). CDR3 length equals 20 residues. From germline, CDR1 is MNHNY and CDR2 SVGAGI (reference sequence). V shed 5 bases and J shed 3 bases, with 31 bases lying between them.